The entry below describes one T cell receptor beta chain. Here immunoSEQ multiplex PCR was the method, and the copy in TCRdb shows in-frame clones only, minus some. The sample carries some 70,000 clones, about 89% recorded once. The data derive from a study of OX40 agonist ivuxolimab in advanced cancers. Germline CDR1 LNHDA, CDR2 SQIVND (reference sequence). Trimming shortened V by 6 bases and J by 2 bases, and 13 bases separated the two germline ends. The CDR3 spans 15 residues. The clonotype comes from an adult with an advanced solid tumor such as melanoma, head and neck, liver or kidney cancer. Specimen: CD4+ or CD8+ T cells sorted from blood, collected in a trial of the OX40 agonist ivuxolimab. The rearrangement uses TRBV19 and TRBJ2-2, with D tentatively TRBD1 or TRBD2 (5 bases each). CDR3 nucleotides: TGTGCCAGTAGCCCCGGGACGGGAAACACCGGGGAGCTGTTTTTT. It specifies CASSPGTGNTGELFF.